The 5 T cell receptor beta chains reported below all come from one sample, sequenced in a study of blood T cells in healthy people across ages. With a J-beta primer mix and a sample-barcoded 5' primer, a second PCR ran roughly 7 to 11 cycles. In TCRdb, the 5' RACE reads were re-called with MiXCR into one record per CDR3 protein. The table shows roughly 1.7 million distinct CDR3 sequences, with 30% to 40% occurring only once. Sequenced sample: blood. These receptors all stem from a young woman in good health.

CDR3 in DNA: TGTGCCAGCAGTTTAACGGGACAGTTCAATCAGCCCCAGCATTTT. This gives the protein CASSLTGQFNQPQHF. V gene TRBV27 combines with J gene TRBJ1-5; 7 bases are a match to TRBD1. Germline CDR1 MNHEY, CDR2 SMNVEV (reference sequence). The CDR3 has 15 amino acids. V lost 2 bases and J lost 3; bases outside the gene matches: 4.

This clonotype was recorded only once. The J gene is TRBJ1-5, the V gene TRBV7-2; D call uncertain. Germline V gene sequence: CDR1 SGHTA, CDR2 FQGNSA. The ends were cut back, 1 base at V and 5 bases at J, with 9 bases in the middle. The CDR3 has 14 amino acids. In nucleotides, the CDR3 is TGTGCCAGCAGCTTAGGTTACGGGGATCAGCCCCAGCATTTT. It encodes CASSLGYGDQPQHF. Together with reference TRBV7-2 and TRBJ1-5, the CDR3 gives the full variable domain: GAGVSQSPSNKVTEKGKDVELRCDPISGHTALYWYRQSLGQGLEFLIYFQGNSAPDKSGLPSDRFSAERTGGSVSTLTIQRTQQEDSAVYLCASSLGYGDQPQHFGDGTRLSIL.

The chain recombines TRBV30 with TRBJ2-5; D may be TRBD1 (5 bases). TRBJ2-7 matches the DNA end more closely, so the J call is doubtful. The length of the CDR3 is 14 residues. Germline values: CDR1 GTSNPN, CDR2 SVGIG (reference sequence). The CDR3 sequence is CAWSVGQGLDEQYF. The CDR3 DNA follows: TGTGCCTGGAGTGTAGGTCAGGGTCTCGACGAGCAGTACTTC.

In this sample, this clonotype turned up a few times. The rearrangement uses TRBV29-1 and TRBJ2-7; D may correspond to TRBD1 or TRBD2 (5 bases each). The CDR3 runs 13 residues. V was trimmed by 6 bases and J by 4 bases, leaving 16 bases between them. Germline V lookup: CDR1 SQVTM, CDR2 ANQGSEA. In DNA form, the CDR3 reads TGCAGCGTCGCCTCCCAGGGAGCTTACGAGCAGTACTTC. Protein product: CSVASQGAYEQYF.

This chain connects TRBV2 to TRBJ2-7; a possible D gene is TRBD2 (5 bases). The germline CDR1 and CDR2 sequences are SNHLY and FYNNEI. The CDR3 runs 15 residues. The V and J ends lost 6 bases and 4 bases respectively, with 19 bases between them. CDR3 in DNA: TGTGCCAGCAGCCTCCCCGTGGACTTCTCTTACGAGCAGTACTTC. Amino acid sequence: CASSLPVDFSYEQYF.